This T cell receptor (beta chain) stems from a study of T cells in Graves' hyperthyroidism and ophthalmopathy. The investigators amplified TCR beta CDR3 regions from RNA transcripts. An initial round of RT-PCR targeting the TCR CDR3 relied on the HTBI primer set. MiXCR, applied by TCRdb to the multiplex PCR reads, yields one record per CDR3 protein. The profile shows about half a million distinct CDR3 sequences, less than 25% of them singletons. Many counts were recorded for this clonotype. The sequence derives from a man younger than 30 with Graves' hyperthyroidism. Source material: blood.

The CDR3 DNA follows: TGTGCCAGCAGCCCTGGACAGGTCCTCACTGAAGCTTTCTTT. Translating it yields CASSPGQVLTEAFF. The chain recombines TRBV9 with TRBJ1-1; 7 bases line up with TRBD1. J lost 4 bases, V lost 4 bases, and 7 bases had no gene match. Germline V gene lookup returns CDR1 SGDLS and CDR2 YYNGEE. This CDR3 has 14 residues. The variable domain in full, with the rest retrieved from reference TRBV9 and TRBJ1-1, is DSGVTQTPKHLITATGQRVTLRCSPRSGDLSVYWYQQSLDQGLQFLIQYYNGEERAKGNILERFSAQQFPDLHSELNLSSLELGDSALYFCASSPGQVLTEAFFGQGTRLTVV.